The next 18 T cell receptor beta chains were all read from a single sample in a study of blood T cell repertoires in COVID-19 (dated by TCRdb to 2020 to 2022). The library came from the immunoSEQ multiplex PCR assay. TCRdb limited this immuneACCESS table to in-frame rearrangements with V and J called. A share of clones is missing; checked studies link under half to unresolved V genes, and the rest is unexplained. This sample is represented by a few hundred thousand clones; around nine tenths of them were singletons. The ten largest clones add up to 10% of the sample. Sequencing was performed on peripheral blood. All receptors derive from a woman aged 70 to 79 with COVID-19, enrolled during active disease.

The gene calls are TRBV3-1 (or the pseudogene TRBV3-2) and TRBJ2-3; 7 positions agree with TRBD1. The germline gives CDR1 LGHDT, CDR2 YNNKEL (reference sequence). The CDR3 runs 16 residues. Trimming at V came to 1 base and at J to 4 bases, leaving 8 bases not matched to a gene. CDR3 loop: CASSQVLATGPDTQYF. In DNA form, the CDR3 reads TGTGCCAGCAGCCAAGTCTTAGCGACAGGGCCAGATACGCAGTATTTT.

The chain joins TRBV29-1 to TRBJ2-5; 7 nucleotides agree with TRBD1. Unmatched junction bases numbered 3, after V lost 4 bases and J lost 1 base. The CDR3 is 13 residues long. Germline CDR1 reads SQVTM; CDR2 reads ANQGSEA. The CDR3 sequence is CSVAGQSQETQYF. In DNA form, the CDR3 reads TGCAGCGTTGCGGGACAGAGCCAAGAGACCCAGTACTTC.

The chain joins TRBV5-1 to TRBJ2-5; 8 bases are shared with TRBD1. J gave up 1 base and V 3 bases, and 5 bases lay outside the gene matches. CDR3 size: 15 residues. CDR1 and CDR2 (germline): SGHRS, YFSETQ. The CDR3 DNA reads as TGCGCCAGCAGCTCCGGACAGGGCCCCCAAGAGACCCAGTACTTC. It codes for CASSSGQGPQETQYF.

The rearrangement uses TRBV11-3 and TRBJ2-1, with 7 bases matching TRBD2. Losses at the gene ends were 2 bases for V and 2 bases for J; bases not matched to a gene: 3. Germline CDR1 SGHNT, CDR2 YENEEA. The CDR3 has 15 residues. CDR3 coding DNA: TGTGCCAGCAGCTTAAGGCTAGCGGCCTACAATGAGCAGTTCTTC. This codes for CASSLRLAAYNEQFF.

This clone was detected only a few times. The chain couples TRBV4-2 to TRBJ1-1, with D tentatively TRBD1 (6 bases). The V end lost 0 bases, the J end lost 1 base, and 18 bases lay between the germline ends. The germline V gene encodes CDR1 LGHNA and CDR2 YNFKEQ. CDR3 size: 18 residues. The CDR3 sequence is CASSQEGRGALGNTEAFF. CDR3 nucleotide sequence: TGTGCCAGCAGCCAAGAGGGGCGGGGGGCGCTGGGGAACACTGAAGCTTTCTTT.

The chain links TRBV3-1 (or the pseudogene TRBV3-2) to TRBJ1-2; 9 bases line up with TRBD1. The CDR3 covers 15 residues. V lost 7 bases, J lost 3 bases, and 9 bases stayed unmatched. Germline assignment: CDR1 LGHDT and CDR2 YNNKEL (reference sequence). The CDR3: CASKQGQGRYYGYTF. In DNA, the CDR3 is TGTGCCAGCAAACAAGGACAGGGGCGATACTATGGCTACACCTTC.

The rearrangement joins TRBV4-1 to TRBJ1-5, with D possibly TRBD1 on 5 matching bases. Between the trimmed V and J ends, which lost 6 bases and 0 bases, there was a span of 9 bases. The CDR3 is 14 residues long. The germline gives CDR1 MGHRA, CDR2 YSYEKL. In DNA form, the CDR3 reads TGCGCCAGCAGACAGGAGTATAGCAATCAGCCCCAGCATTTT. Protein sequence: CASRQEYSNQPQHF.

V is TRBV23-1 and J is TRBJ1-2, with TRBD1 matching 7 bases. TRBV23-1 is classed as an ORF, of uncertain function. V shed 6 bases, J shed 5 bases, and the junction held 6 bases outside the gene matches. The CDR3 totals 13 residues. The CDR3 region is CASRTGMRYGYTF. The DNA for the CDR3 is TGCGCCAGCAGGACAGGGATGAGGTATGGCTACACCTTC.

About this clone itself: The same CDR3 arises from other DNA sequences in this sample as well. The gene calls are TRBV30 and TRBJ2-3, with D possibly matching TRBD2 (5 bases). CDR3 length: 14 residues. The V gene lost 0 bases and the J gene lost 0 bases, with 7 bases spanning the gap. CDR1 is GTSNPN, CDR2 SVGIG, per germline (reference sequence). The CDR3 bases are TGTGCCTGGAGTGTAGGCGGGAGCACAGATACGCAGTATTTT. It is translated as CAWSVGGSTDTQYF.

The chain combines TRBV12-3 or TRBV12-4 with TRBJ2-1; D is ambiguous. The CDR3 consists of 13 residues. CDR3 residues: CASPEVPYNEQFF. CDR3 bases: TGTGCGAGCCCCGAGGTGCCCTACAATGAGCAGTTCTTC.

The gene calls are TRBV7-9 and TRBJ2-7; maybe TRBD1 (5 bases). The CDR3 is made up of 14 amino acids. The V end was cut by 2 bases, the J end by 3 bases, with 11 bases between. Germline V lookup: CDR1 SEHNR, CDR2 FQNEAQ (reference sequence). The chain's CDR3 is CASSLRQSDYEQYF. The DNA for the CDR3 is TGTGCCAGCAGCTTAAGACAGAGTGACTACGAGCAGTACTTC.

As DNA, the CDR3 is TGCGCCAGCAGCTTCCGGGACACCGATTATGAGCAGTTCTTC. Protein product: CASSFRDTDYEQFF. The chain couples TRBV5-1 to TRBJ2-1; D might be TRBD1 (6 bases). Germline V gene data show CDR1 as SGHRS and CDR2 as YFSETQ. V lost 2 bases and J lost 8, with 14 bases in between. The CDR3 is 14 amino acids.

This chain connects TRBV5-1 to TRBJ2-1; tentatively, D is TRBD1 (5 bases). V was trimmed by 2 bases and J by 4 bases, leaving 13 bases between them. The V gene's germline CDR1 is SGHRS and CDR2 YFSETQ. The CDR3 runs to 15 residues. The CDR3 sequence is CASSFGAGLYNEQFF. For the CDR3, the DNA is TGCGCCAGCAGCTTTGGGGCAGGGTTATACAATGAGCAGTTCTTC.

This clone has a single count. CDR3: CATSGGVSGLGTGGSQETQYF. The CDR3 coding sequence is TGTGCCACCAGTGGGGGAGTATCCGGGCTAGGGACGGGAGGAAGCCAAGAGACCCAGTACTTC. The V gene is TRBV24-1, the J gene TRBJ2-5; 7 bases agree with TRBD2. Per the germline V gene, CDR1 is KGHDR and CDR2 is SFDVKD. Germline trimming cut 5 bases from V and 1 base from J; bases unmatched to any gene: 24. This CDR3 region has 21 residues.

V usage is TRBV11-3 and J usage is TRBJ1-1; tentatively, D is TRBD1 (5 bases). Germline V CDR1 and CDR2: SGHNT, YENEEA. Trimming stripped 1 base from V and 5 bases from J, with 11 bases between. CDR3 size: 14 residues. In DNA form, the CDR3 reads TGTGCCAGCAGCTTAGGGGGCATAGGGACTGAAGCTTTCTTT. Amino acid sequence: CASSLGGIGTEAFF.

The rearrangement joins TRBV27 to TRBJ2-5; 10 bases agree with TRBD2. The CDR3 has 18 residues. The V gene end was trimmed by 4 bases and the J gene end by 2 bases; junction bases not matched to a gene: 13. In germline, CDR1 is MNHEY, CDR2 SMNVEV (reference sequence). Written as DNA, the CDR3 is TGTGCCAGCAGTTACCCGACCCCTAGCGGGAGTACACAAGAGACCCAGTACTTC. It translates to CASSYPTPSGSTQETQYF.

V gene TRBV7-9 combines with J gene TRBJ1-2; 10 bases agree with TRBD1. The V and J ends lost 5 bases and 7 bases, in that order; junction bases with no gene match: 7. Looked up from germline, CDR1 is SEHNR and CDR2 is FQNEAQ (reference sequence). The length of the CDR3 is 14 residues. CDR3 loop: CASSPDRTGGGYTF. In DNA form, the CDR3 reads TGTGCCAGCAGCCCTGACCGGACAGGGGGTGGCTACACCTTC.

The V and J genes are TRBV4-2 and TRBJ1-1; tentative D call: TRBD1 (5 bases). V lost 3 bases and J lost 8, with 16 bases in between. The V gene's germline CDR1 is LGHNA and CDR2 YNFKEQ. This CDR3 comprises 14 residues. The CDR3 nucleotides read TGTGCCAGCAGCCACCCCGTCGCCGGGGGGGAAGCTTTCTTT. Translation gives CASSHPVAGGEAFF.